The following is a T cell receptor beta chain sequence with its context. The antigen is unknown. CDR3 size: 15 residues. Losses at the gene ends were 4 bases for V and 4 bases for J; bases not matched to a gene: 12. Germline V gene sequence: CDR1 SQVTM, CDR2 ANQGSEA. Certain patients, namely those with other autoimmune diseases, uncontrolled infections, pregnancy or lactation, were excluded. Amplified material comprised TCR beta CDR3 regions derived from RNA transcripts. The library came from an HTBI-primed first-round RT-PCR and a second-round multiplex PCR. One entry per CDR3 protein, called by TCRdb with MiXCR from the multiplex PCR reads. Among approximately 700,000 distinct CDR3 sequences, about 38% were seen once, and the ten largest hold 3% to 4%. This specimen belongs to a study of Graves' ophthalmopathy and Graves' hyperthyroidism. Study-level findings and limits: In blood, most expanded thyroid clonotypes above 0.001 frequency were also detected. Cross-validated, the 13-signature model showed 87.88%/81.08% sensitivity/specificity, and 80%/75% in the test set. Ophthalmopathy progression was predicted by the model at 55% to 71% sensitivity and less than 75% specificity.

The clonotype was recovered from an adult man with Graves' ophthalmopathy. J is TRBJ1-2 and V is TRBV29-1; 7 nucleotides match TRBD1. Sequenced input: peripheral blood. Written as DNA, the CDR3 is TGCAGCGTTGGGCCGAGGGACAGTTCGGGCTATGGCTACACCTTC. Translating gives CSVGPRDSSGYGYTF.